This TCR beta chain derives from a study of cytomegalovirus exposure and HLA in healthy donors. Study results and limitations: Earlier analysis looked at TCR beta V segments, and most were productive about 87% or about 30% of the time. A later analysis revealed that TCR association rates differed between HLA loci, peaking at DRB1 and bottoming out at HLA-C.

PCR employed 60 Vbeta and 13 Jbeta primers. Assay used: immunoSEQ multiplex PCR; TCRdb lists only in-frame clones, some missing. The repertoire holds under 130,000 clones, with roughly 70% as singletons. This clone was found once. Antigen: not known. The sample comprised PBMCs. This receptor was taken from a man aged 40-50 years in good health and CMV-seropositive.

The CDR3 reads CATSRDLELGYTF. The CDR3 nucleotides are TGTGCCACCAGCAGAGATCTGGAGCTAGGCTACACCTTC. The chain has TRBV15 and TRBJ1-2; D is unclear. The CDR3 sequence is 13 residues long. CDR1 is LNHNV, CDR2 YYDKDF, per germline (reference sequence). The ends were cut back, 0 bases at V and 8 bases at J, with 10 bases in the middle.